This T cell receptor (beta chain) originates from a study of T cell responses to AZD1222 COVID-19 vaccine (dated by TCRdb to the early 2020s). Regarding the complete study: AZD1222 recipients given second doses at about 4 weeks or at about 12 weeks were pooled, since spike-specific TCR depth and breadth were not found to differ between the two schedules. A total of about 250 trial participants underwent TCR sequencing, of whom about 210 had received two doses of AZD1222 and 26 had received two doses of the MenACWY control vaccine. Trial participants were enrolled into age subgroups of 18-55, 56-69 and 70-plus years, which contained about 150, 27 and 61 TCR-sequenced participants, respectively. The research as a whole found: Because no day 14 peak-response samples were available, repertoires were characterized only after the peak T cell response. Conclusions about previously exposed vaccinees are limited because only a handful of AZD1222 recipients were SARS-CoV-2 seropositive at baseline. CD4 TCRs associated with the vaccine covered the entire spike protein, and the dominant responses were in regions 160-218 and 743-854. After two AZD1222 doses, both the breadth and the depth of spike-specific TCRs were significantly higher than at day 0 and than in MenACWY recipients. Reportedly, almost half of the unique spike-specific TCRs recognized epitopes lying outside the regions that are mutated in the B.1.351 and B.1.1.7 variants. Participants were mostly white British, with more females than males. The authors suggested clonal diversity may have been underestimated. In the small 56-69-year group, the increase in depth fell short of significance, most likely because of low power.

The CDR3 regions of human TCRbeta chains were analyzed by immunosequencing. Per the authors' processing: TCRs in the repertoires were matched against a reference library of SARS-CoV-2-specific TCRs that had been generated with the MIRA antigen-specificity platform. Breadth was defined as the fraction of unique TCRs that were SARS-CoV-2-associated. Depth was defined as the fraction of total T cells that were SARS-CoV-2-associated. Using the MIRA data, each spike-specific TCR was mapped to the spike region that the TCR reacts to and placed in a CD4 or CD8 class. Log10-transformed breadth and depth values were compared by one-way ANOVA with Sidak's multiple comparisons tests. TCRdb took this table from immuneACCESS and kept in-frame rearrangements with V and J called. Such tables lack part of the clones; where checked against another copy, unresolved V genes explain under half of the gap, and the rest is unexplained. V and J calls plus clone size are reproduced from that table; the DNA served to infer D and trimming. The sample table records about 56,000 clones; roughly 88% of these occur just once. The ten largest clones represent about 15% of the sample.

The time point label for this specimen denotes: baseline before first vaccination. Vaccinee samples were obtained from the UK trials COV001 and COV002, which included a single-blind randomized controlled phase 2/3 trial of AZD1222 (ChAdOx1 nCoV-19) in healthy adults. For TCRbeta chain sequencing, PBMC samples were collected from trial participants at day 0 and at day 28 after the second dose. Sequences MNHEY (CDR1) and SVGEGT (CDR2) are obtained from the germline V gene. At the junction V is shortened by 5 bases and J by 4 bases; bases outside the gene matches: 9. The CDR3 has 15 amino acids, counting the end cysteine and phenylalanine. Only the CDR3 region is kept as DNA, spanning 45 bases read in frame from base 1. A single count supports this clone. It has no known antigen specificity. No quality values exist for individual bases; no much larger clone is one base distant.

Specimen: peripheral blood, collected on day 0 of AZD1222 vaccination. In this chain, TRBV6-2 or TRBV6-3 is recombined with TRBJ2-7, and TRBD1 aligns with 9 junction nucleotides. The receptor's source is an adult in good health. The sequence in DNA is TGTGCCAGCAGTATCCTGGGGACAGGGACTTACGAGCAGTACTTC. It translates as CASSILGTGTYEQYF.